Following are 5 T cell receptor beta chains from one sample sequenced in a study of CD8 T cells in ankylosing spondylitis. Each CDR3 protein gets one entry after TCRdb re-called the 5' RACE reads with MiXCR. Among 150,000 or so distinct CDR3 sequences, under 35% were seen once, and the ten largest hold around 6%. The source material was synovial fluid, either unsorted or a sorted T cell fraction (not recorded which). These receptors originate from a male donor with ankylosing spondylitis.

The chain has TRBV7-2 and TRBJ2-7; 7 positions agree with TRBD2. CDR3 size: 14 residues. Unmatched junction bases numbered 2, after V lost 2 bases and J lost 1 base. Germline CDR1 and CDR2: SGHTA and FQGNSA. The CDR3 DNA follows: TGTGCCAGCAGCTTAACTAGCGCGTCCTACGAGCAGTACTTC. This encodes CASSLTSASYEQYF.

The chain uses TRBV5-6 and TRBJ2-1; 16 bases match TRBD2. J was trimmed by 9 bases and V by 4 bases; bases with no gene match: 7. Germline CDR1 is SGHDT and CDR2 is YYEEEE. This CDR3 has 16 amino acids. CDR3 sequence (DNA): TGTGCCAGCAGCATATACGGGACTAGCGGGAGGGCTGAGCAGTTCTTC. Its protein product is CASSIYGTSGRAEQFF.

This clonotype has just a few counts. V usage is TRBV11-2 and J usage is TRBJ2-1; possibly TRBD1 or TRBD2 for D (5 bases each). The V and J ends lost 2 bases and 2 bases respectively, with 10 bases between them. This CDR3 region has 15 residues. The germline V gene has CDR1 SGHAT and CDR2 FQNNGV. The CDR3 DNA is TGTGCCAGCAGCTTACAGGGACCGGCCTACAATGAGCAGTTCTTC. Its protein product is CASSLQGPAYNEQFF.

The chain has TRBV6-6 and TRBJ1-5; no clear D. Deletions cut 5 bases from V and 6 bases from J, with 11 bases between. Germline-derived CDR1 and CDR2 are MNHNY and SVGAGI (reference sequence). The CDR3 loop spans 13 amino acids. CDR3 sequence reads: CASSGELSQPQHF. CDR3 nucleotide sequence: TGTGCCAGCAGTGGAGAGTTGTCTCAGCCCCAGCATTTT.

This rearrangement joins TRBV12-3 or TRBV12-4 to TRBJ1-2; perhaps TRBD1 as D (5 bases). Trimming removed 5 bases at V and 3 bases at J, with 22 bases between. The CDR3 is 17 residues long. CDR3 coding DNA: TGTGCCAGCAGTCCGTTACGTCCCGGGACTGTCGACTATGGCTACACCTTC. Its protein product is CASSPLRPGTVDYGYTF.